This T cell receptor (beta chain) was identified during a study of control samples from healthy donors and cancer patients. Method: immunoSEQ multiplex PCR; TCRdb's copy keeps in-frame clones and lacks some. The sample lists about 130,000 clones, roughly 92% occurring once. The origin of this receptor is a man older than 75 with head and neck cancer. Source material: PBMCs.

The CDR3 DNA follows: TGTGCCAGCAGCTCCCGCGGGGGGGGCGAGCAGTACTTC. Translation: CASSSRGGGEQYF. The gene calls are TRBV11-2 and TRBJ2-7, with TRBD2 identical over 9 bases. V gave up 4 bases and J gave up 6 bases; unmatched junction bases: 4. This CDR3 has 13 residues. Germline V gene data show CDR1 as SGHAT and CDR2 as FQNNGV.